These 27 T cell receptor beta chains originate from one sample sequenced in a study of blood T cell repertoires in COVID-19. Sequencing was performed with immunoSEQ multiplex PCR; in TCRdb, only in-frame clones are kept and a portion is missing. The top ten hold 1.5% to 2% of the sample, which has roughly 250,000 clones, over 80% seen once. The sample taken for sequencing was PBMCs or T cells enriched from blood (not recorded which). The receptors come from a woman younger than 30 who had recovered from COVID-19.

The chain is built from TRBV19 and TRBJ2-5; D is perhaps TRBD2 (5 bases). Germline V CDR1 and CDR2: LNHDA, SQIVND (reference sequence). The CDR3 has 16 residues. Trimming left V 1 base short and J 4 bases short, with 16 bases between. CDR3 in DNA: TGTGCCAGTAGTATAGGCCCCAGGCCAGGAGGAGAGACCCAGTACTTC. Protein: CASSIGPRPGGETQYF.

A single count supports this clone. V is TRBV2 and J is TRBJ1-2; the D is unclear. The V end was cut by 6 bases, the J end by 6 bases, with 8 bases between. CDR1 SNHLY and CDR2 FYNNEI come from the germline V gene. The CDR3 loop spans 11 amino acids. The CDR3 nucleotides are TGTGCCAGCAGGGAGGTCGATGGCTACACCTTC. It codes for CASREVDGYTF.

The V and J genes are TRBV2 and TRBJ2-7; D is unclear. With 6 bases removed from V and 0 bases from J, the gap between germline ends came to 15 bases. Looked up from germline, CDR1 is SNHLY and CDR2 is FYNNEI. This CDR3 is 15 amino acids long. The CDR3 here is CASRASAPSSYEQYF. The CDR3 nucleotides read TGTGCCAGCAGAGCGTCCGCCCCGAGCTCCTACGAGCAGTACTTC. Together with reference TRBV2 and TRBJ2-7, the CDR3 gives the full variable domain: EPEVTQTPSHQVTQMGQEVILRCVPISNHLYFYWYRQILGQKVEFLVSFYNNEISEKSEIFDDQFSVERPDGSNFTLKIRSTKLEDSAMYFCASRASAPSSYEQYFGPGTRLTVT.

The chain uses TRBV10-3 and TRBJ2-7, with TRBD2 as a possible D gene (6 bases). The V end was cut by 4 bases, the J end by 3 bases, with 16 bases between. Germline V gene data show CDR1 as ENHRY and CDR2 as SYGVKD. The CDR3 runs to 15 residues. CDR3 DNA sequence: TGTGCCATCAGTGCCGGAGGGTTAGAGGGCTACGAGCAGTACTTC. This sequence encodes CAISAGGLEGYEQYF.

The chain couples TRBV5-1 to TRBJ2-3, with D perhaps TRBD1 (5 bases). CDR3 length: 14 residues. Trimming shortened V by 7 bases and J by 0 bases, and 12 bases separated the two germline ends. Germline assignment: CDR1 SGHRS and CDR2 YFSETQ. The CDR3 DNA reads TGCGCCAGCGTAGGGGATTCTAGCACAGATACGCAGTATTTT. It yields the protein CASVGDSSTDTQYF.

This sequence joins TRBV12-5 and TRBJ2-5; 11 bases line up with TRBD2. The CDR3 is 15 amino acids. Germline CDR1 and CDR2: LGHNT and FRNRAP. The J segment lost 5 bases and the V segment lost 7 bases, leaving 9 bases of the junction unmatched. CDR3 nucleotide sequence: TGTGCTAGTGCCCCGACTAGCGGGATTTTGGAGACCCAGTACTTC. This sequence encodes CASAPTSGILETQYF.

The chain carries TRBV14 and TRBJ1-4; D is undetermined. Trimming left V 4 bases short and J 11 bases short, with 11 bases between. Germline CDR1 SGHDN, CDR2 FVKESK. The CDR3 has 12 residues. CDR3 sequence: CASSLGPGKLFF. The CDR3 DNA is TGTGCCAGCAGCCTAGGTCCGGGGAAACTGTTTTTT.

CDR3 sequence reads: CASSFRDRAETQYF. The CDR3 DNA reads as TGTGCCAGCAGTTTCCGGGACAGGGCGGAGACCCAGTACTTC. This chain uses TRBV28 with TRBJ2-5, with 9 bases fitting TRBD1. This CDR3 has 14 amino acids. Germline V gives CDR1 MDHEN, CDR2 SYDVKM. After removal of 3 bases from V and 5 bases from J, the junction contained 4 bases not matched to a gene. The full variable domain, in which reference TRBV28 and TRBJ2-5 provide the parts outside the CDR3, is DVKVTQSSRYLVKRTGEKVFLECVQDMDHENMFWYRQDPGLGLRLIYFSYDVKMKEKGDIPEGYSVSREKKERFSLILESASTNQTSMYLCASSFRDRAETQYFGPGTRLLVL.

The chain combines TRBV6-1 with TRBJ1-1; TRBD1 might be the D (6 bases). CDR1 MNHNS and CDR2 SASEGT come from the germline V gene. There are 14 residues in the CDR3. The ends were cut back, 0 bases at V and 11 bases at J, with 16 bases in the middle. The CDR3, as DNA: TGTGCCAGCAGTGAAGCTAGTGGGGGCCGTTTGGCTTTCTTT. It translates to CASSEASGGRLAFF.

The gene calls are TRBV5-4 and TRBJ1-6; TRBD1 agrees at 8 bases. V trimming: 4 bases; J trimming: 6 bases; junction bases outside the gene matches: 3. Germline V lookup: CDR1 SGHNT, CDR2 YYREEE (reference sequence). This CDR3 has 14 residues. CDR3: CASSPTGANSPLHF. Here the CDR3 DNA reads TGTGCCAGCAGCCCGACAGGGGCTAATTCACCCCTCCACTTT.

V and J are TRBV4-1 and TRBJ2-1; 11 nucleotides agree with TRBD1. The CDR3 spans 15 residues. Germline CDR1 MGHRA, CDR2 YSYEKL. V shed 2 bases and J 7 bases; nucleotides not matched to a gene: 4. The CDR3 region has the DNA TGCGCCAGCAGCCAACGGACAGGGGGCTTAAATGAGCAGTTCTTC. Residues: CASSQRTGGLNEQFF.

V gene TRBV9 combines with J gene TRBJ2-2; TRBD2 might be the D (5 bases). Germline CDR1 SGDLS, CDR2 YYNGEE. Trimming pared 7 bases from V and 4 bases from J, leaving 14 bases between. This CDR3 has 14 residues. CDR3 coding DNA: TGTGCCAGCCGGGGAGAGTCGGGCACCGGGGAGCTGTTTTTT. Encoded protein: CASRGESGTGELFF.

This clone was seen a handful of times. This chain uses TRBV29-1 with TRBJ1-6; possible D gene TRBD1, 5 bases. Germline V gives CDR1 SQVTM, CDR2 ANQGSEA. With 4 bases removed from V and 2 bases from J, the gap between germline ends came to 15 bases. The CDR3 is 16 amino acids. The CDR3 nucleotides are TGCAGCGTTGCACAGGAACAAGGGACCTATAATTCACCCCTCCACTTT. It encodes CSVAQEQGTYNSPLHF.

V usage is TRBV5-1 and J usage is TRBJ2-7, with 9 nucleotides matching TRBD1. Germline V lookup: CDR1 SGHRS, CDR2 YFSETQ. The CDR3 contains 16 residues. V lost 4 bases to trimming and J lost 3 bases; unmatched junction nucleotides: 11. CDR3 in DNA: TGCGCCAGCAGCCCGGGACAGGGAATGTCCTTCTACGAGCAGTACTTC. Protein sequence: CASSPGQGMSFYEQYF.

This sequence joins TRBV3-1 (or the pseudogene TRBV3-2) and TRBJ1-6; D is possibly TRBD1 (6 bases). This CDR3 contains 16 residues. V lost 2 bases, J lost 7 bases, and 15 bases lay in between. Germline-derived CDR1 and CDR2 are LGHDT and YNNKEL (reference sequence). The CDR3 nucleotides are TGTGCCAGCAGCCAAACAGGGAACTATCGGAATTCACCCCTCCACTTT. It yields the protein CASSQTGNYRNSPLHF.

The chain is built from TRBV4-3 and TRBJ2-2, with D hard to call. Germline V gives CDR1 LGHNA, CDR2 YSLEER. The CDR3 loop spans 14 amino acids. Deletions cut 1 base from V and 6 bases from J, with 9 bases between. This CDR3 is CASSQGGFPGELFF. In DNA form, the CDR3 reads TGCGCCAGCAGCCAAGGTGGCTTCCCCGGGGAGCTGTTTTTT.

J is TRBJ1-6 and V is TRBV3-1 (or the pseudogene TRBV3-2), with D perhaps matching TRBD1 (6 bases). The CDR3 sequence is 15 residues long. With 5 bases removed from V and 5 bases from J, the gap between germline ends came to 13 bases. Germline values: CDR1 LGHDT, CDR2 YNNKEL (reference sequence). The CDR3 region is CASSYRDIDNSPLHF. The CDR3 nucleotides read TGTGCCAGCAGCTACCGGGACATCGATAATTCACCCCTCCACTTT.

This clone showed up just once. The chain has TRBV11-2 and TRBJ1-2, with TRBD1 as a possible D gene (5 bases). The V end was cut by 5 bases, the J end by 2 bases, with 9 bases between. The CDR3 is 13 residues long. In germline, CDR1 is SGHAT, CDR2 FQNNGV. CDR3 in DNA: TGTGCCAGCAGCCGCGGGGGGAACTATGGCTACACCTTC. Residues: CASSRGGNYGYTF.

This chain connects TRBV18 to TRBJ1-6; 7 bases match TRBD1. The junction had 8 bases not matched to a gene; V was cut back by 3 bases and J by 0 bases. The CDR3 is 18 amino acids. Germline lookup yields CDR1 KGHSH and CDR2 LQKENI. This CDR3 reads CASSPREGAPSYNSPLHF. The CDR3 coding sequence is TGTGCCAGCTCACCCCGGGAGGGGGCACCCTCCTATAATTCACCCCTCCACTTT.

The J gene is TRBJ1-2, the V gene TRBV5-1, with 9 bases lining up with TRBD1. Trimming cost V 4 bases and J 5 bases; bases outside gene matches: 9. Germline CDR1 reads SGHRS; CDR2 reads YFSETQ. CDR3 length: 15 residues. The CDR3 coding sequence is TGCGCCAGCAGCCGGACGGGACAGGGAGGGTATGGCTACACCTTC. Its protein product is CASSRTGQGGYGYTF. The full variable domain, with the rest looked up from reference TRBV5-1 and TRBJ1-2, is KAGVTQTPRYLIKTRGQQVTLSCSPISGHRSVSWYQQTPGQGLQFLFEYFSETQRNKGNFPGRFSGRQFSNSRSEMNVSTLELGDSALYLCASSRTGQGGYGYTFGSGTRLTVV.

This chain uses TRBV9 with TRBJ1-1; D ambiguous. V was pared by 4 bases and J by 4 bases, with 17 bases between. Germline V CDR1 and CDR2: SGDLS, YYNGEE. The CDR3 loop spans 15 amino acids. CDR3 amino acids: CASSPIPGFGTEAFF. Here the CDR3 DNA reads TGTGCCAGCAGCCCAATCCCGGGGTTTGGCACTGAAGCTTTCTTT.

The chain joins TRBV10-3 to TRBJ1-6, with 7 nucleotides matching TRBD1. The CDR3 is 17 residues long. V lost 10 bases, J lost 0 bases, and 12 bases stayed unmatched. Germline CDR1 ENHRY, CDR2 SYGVKD. DNA of the CDR3: TGTGCCACCAGAGGGGGCGGTTCCAGCTCCTATAATTCACCCCTCCACTTT. Translating it yields CATRGGGSSSYNSPLHF.

The V and J genes are TRBV7-9 and TRBJ2-2; tentative D call: TRBD1 (6 bases). V lost 6 bases and J lost 0, with 17 bases in between. The CDR3 contains 17 residues. CDR1 is SEHNR and CDR2 is FQNEAQ in the germline V gene (reference sequence). The CDR3: CASRKLGDIANTGELFF. As DNA, the CDR3 is TGTGCCAGCAGAAAACTCGGGGACATTGCGAACACCGGGGAGCTGTTTTTT.

The chain combines TRBV10-3 with TRBJ2-7; TRBD1 matches 11 bases. Looked up from germline, CDR1 is ENHRY and CDR2 is SYGVKD. This CDR3 spans 14 amino acids. The V gene end was trimmed by 5 bases and the J gene end by 4 bases; junction bases not matched to a gene: 4. The CDR3 reads CAISTGTGGYEQYF. CDR3 coding DNA: TGTGCCATCAGTACCGGGACAGGGGGATACGAGCAGTACTTC.

J is TRBJ2-7 and V is TRBV24-1, with D perhaps TRBD1 (5 bases). In germline, CDR1 is KGHDR, CDR2 SFDVKD. V dropped 3 bases and J dropped 0 bases, with 8 bases sitting between them. This CDR3 comprises 14 residues. The CDR3 DNA follows: TGTGCCACCAGTGATGCCAGGGACTCCTACGAGCAGTACTTC. It is translated as CATSDARDSYEQYF.

This clone was observed a single time. The V call is TRBV5-1, the J call TRBJ1-1, with TRBD1 identical over 9 bases. The CDR3 runs to 16 residues. Germline CDR1 SGHRS, CDR2 YFSETQ. V lost 3 bases, J lost 2 bases, and 8 bases stayed unmatched. The CDR3 DNA follows: TGCGCCAGCAGCTCACAGGGGGCTGATTTTAACACTGAAGCTTTCTTT. Its translation is CASSSQGADFNTEAFF.

The CDR3 DNA reads as TGTGCCAGCAGCCAAGCGGGAGGGGGGGTAGAGACCCAGTACTTC. This sequence encodes CASSQAGGGVETQYF. The chain joins TRBV3-1 (or the pseudogene TRBV3-2) to TRBJ2-5; the match to TRBD2 covers 8 bases. Germline V gives CDR1 LGHDT, CDR2 YNNKEL (reference sequence). The CDR3 extends over 15 amino acids. V dropped 1 base and J dropped 4; count of bases not matched to a gene: 5.